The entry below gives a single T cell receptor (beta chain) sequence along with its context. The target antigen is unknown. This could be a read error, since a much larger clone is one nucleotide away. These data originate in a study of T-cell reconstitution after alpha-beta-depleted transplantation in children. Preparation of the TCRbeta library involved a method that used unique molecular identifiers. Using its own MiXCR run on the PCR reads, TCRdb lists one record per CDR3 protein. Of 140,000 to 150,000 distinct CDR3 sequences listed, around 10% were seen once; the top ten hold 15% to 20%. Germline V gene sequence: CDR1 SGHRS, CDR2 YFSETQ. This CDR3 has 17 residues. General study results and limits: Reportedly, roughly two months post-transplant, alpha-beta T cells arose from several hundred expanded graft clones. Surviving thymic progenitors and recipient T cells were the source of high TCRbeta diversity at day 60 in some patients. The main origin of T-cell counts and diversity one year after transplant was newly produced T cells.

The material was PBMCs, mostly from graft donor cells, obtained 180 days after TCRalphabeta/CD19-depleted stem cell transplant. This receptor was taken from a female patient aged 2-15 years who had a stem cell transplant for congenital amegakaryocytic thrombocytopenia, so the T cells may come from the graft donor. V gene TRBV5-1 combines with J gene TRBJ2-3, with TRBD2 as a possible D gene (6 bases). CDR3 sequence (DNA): TGCGCCACCAGCTCAAGACCCACGGGACTCAGCACAGATACGCAGTATTTT. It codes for CATSSRPTGLSTDTQYF.